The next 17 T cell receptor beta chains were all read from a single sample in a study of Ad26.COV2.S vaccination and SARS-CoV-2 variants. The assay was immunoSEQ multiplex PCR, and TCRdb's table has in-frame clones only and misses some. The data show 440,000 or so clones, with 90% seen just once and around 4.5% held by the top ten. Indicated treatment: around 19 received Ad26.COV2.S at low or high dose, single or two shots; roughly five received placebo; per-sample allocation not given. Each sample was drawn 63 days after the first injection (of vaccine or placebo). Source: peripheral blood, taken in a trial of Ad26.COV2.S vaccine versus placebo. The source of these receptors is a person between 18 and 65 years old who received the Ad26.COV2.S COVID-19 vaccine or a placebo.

In DNA, the CDR3 is TGTGCCAGCAGTGAAGATAGGGCATACGAGCAGTACTTC. Its translation: CASSEDRAYEQYF. The genes are TRBV6-1 and TRBJ2-7; D gene unclear. V lost 1 base to trimming and J lost 4 bases, with 8 bases between them. Germline V CDR1 and CDR2: MNHNS, SASEGT. CDR3 size: 13 residues.

The CDR3, as DNA: TGTGCCAGCACCGACGGGGGATCGAACACCGGGGAGCTGTTTTTT. As protein: CASTDGGSNTGELFF. The V gene is TRBV27, the J gene TRBJ2-2, with a tentative D call TRBD2 (6 bases). V was cut by 7 bases and J by 0 bases, with 12 bases left in between. From germline, CDR1 is MNHEY and CDR2 SMNVEV (reference sequence). The CDR3 loop spans 15 amino acids.

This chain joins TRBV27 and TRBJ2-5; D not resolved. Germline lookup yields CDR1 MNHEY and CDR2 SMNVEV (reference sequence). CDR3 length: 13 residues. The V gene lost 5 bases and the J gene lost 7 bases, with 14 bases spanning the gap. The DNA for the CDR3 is TGTGCCAGCAGTACCGACCCTCTTGGGACCCAGTACTTC. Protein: CASSTDPLGTQYF.

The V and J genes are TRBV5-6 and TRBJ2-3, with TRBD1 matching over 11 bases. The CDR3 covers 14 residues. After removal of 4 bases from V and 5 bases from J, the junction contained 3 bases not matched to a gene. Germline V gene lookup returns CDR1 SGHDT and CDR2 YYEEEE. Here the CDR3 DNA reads TGTGCCAGCAGCACGGGACAGGGGGGAGATACGCAGTATTTT. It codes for CASSTGQGGDTQYF. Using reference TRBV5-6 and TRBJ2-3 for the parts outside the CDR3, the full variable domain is DAGVTQSPTHLIKTRGQQVTLRCSPKSGHDTVSWYQQALGQGPQFIFQYYEEEERQRGNFPDRFSGHQFPNYSSELNVNALLLGDSALYLCASSTGQGGDTQYFGPGTRLTVL.

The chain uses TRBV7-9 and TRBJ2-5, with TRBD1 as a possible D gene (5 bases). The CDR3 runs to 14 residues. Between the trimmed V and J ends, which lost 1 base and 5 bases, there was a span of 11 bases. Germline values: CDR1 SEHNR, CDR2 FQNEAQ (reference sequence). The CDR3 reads CASSLGQGYETQYF. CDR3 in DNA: TGTGCCAGCAGCTTAGGCCAGGGCTACGAGACCCAGTACTTC. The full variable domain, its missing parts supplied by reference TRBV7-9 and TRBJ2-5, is DTGVSQNPRHKITKRGQNVTFRCDPISEHNRLYWYRQTLGQGPEFLTYFQNEAQLEKSRLLSDRFSAERPKGSFSTLEIQRTEQGDSAMYLCASSLGQGYETQYFGPGTRLLVL.

The chain's CDR3 is CASSHLQGNQPQHF. CDR3 sequence (DNA): TGCGCCAGCAGCCACCTCCAGGGGAATCAGCCCCAGCATTTT. This chain links TRBV4-1 with TRBJ1-5; D is perhaps TRBD1 (6 bases). CDR3 length: 14 amino acids. Germline lookup yields CDR1 MGHRA and CDR2 YSYEKL. The V end lost 3 bases, the J end lost 4 bases, and 10 bases lay between the germline ends.

The CDR3 loop reads CASRVNSQETQYF. DNA for the CDR3: TGTGCCAGCAGGGTCAATTCCCAAGAGACCCAGTACTTC. V usage is TRBV13 and J usage is TRBJ2-5; D gene unclear. The V and J ends lost 6 bases and 1 base respectively, with 9 bases between them. Looked up from germline, CDR1 is PRHDT and CDR2 is FYEKMQ (reference sequence). CDR3 length equals 13 residues. Together with reference TRBV13 and TRBJ2-5, the CDR3 gives the full variable domain: AAGVIQSPRHLIKEKRETATLKCYPIPRHDTVYWYQQGPGQDPQFLISFYEKMQSDKGSIPDRFSAQQFSDYHSELNMSSLELGDSALYFCASRVNSQETQYFGPGTRLLVL.

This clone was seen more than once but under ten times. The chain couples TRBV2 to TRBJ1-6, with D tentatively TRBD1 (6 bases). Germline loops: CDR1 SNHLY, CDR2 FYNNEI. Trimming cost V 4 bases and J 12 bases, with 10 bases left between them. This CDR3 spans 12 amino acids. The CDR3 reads CASSGGGVPLHF. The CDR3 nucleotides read TGTGCCAGCAGTGGAGGGGGGGTACCCCTCCACTTT. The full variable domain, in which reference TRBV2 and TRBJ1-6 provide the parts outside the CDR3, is EPEVTQTPSHQVTQMGQEVILRCVPISNHLYFYWYRQILGQKVEFLVSFYNNEISEKSEIFDDQFSVERPDGSNFTLKIRSTKLEDSAMYFCASSGGGVPLHFGNGTRLTVT.

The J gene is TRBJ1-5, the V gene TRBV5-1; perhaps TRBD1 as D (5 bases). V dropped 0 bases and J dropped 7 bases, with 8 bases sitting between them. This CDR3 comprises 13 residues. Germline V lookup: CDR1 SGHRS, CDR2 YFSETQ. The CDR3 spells CASSLGRDQPQHF. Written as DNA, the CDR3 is TGCGCCAGCAGCTTGGGTAGGGACCAGCCCCAGCATTTT.

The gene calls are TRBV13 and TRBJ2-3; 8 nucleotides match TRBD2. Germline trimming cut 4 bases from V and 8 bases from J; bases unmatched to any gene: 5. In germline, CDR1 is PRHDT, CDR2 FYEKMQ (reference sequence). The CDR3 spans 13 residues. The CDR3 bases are TGTGCCAGCAGCTCGCGGACTAGCCGTACGCAGTATTTT. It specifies CASSSRTSRTQYF.

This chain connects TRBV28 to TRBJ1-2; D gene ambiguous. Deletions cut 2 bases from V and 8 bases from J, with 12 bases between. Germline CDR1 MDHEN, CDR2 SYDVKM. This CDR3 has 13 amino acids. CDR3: CASSLAGPTGYTF. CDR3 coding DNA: TGTGCCAGCAGTTTAGCCGGACCGACGGGCTACACCTTC.

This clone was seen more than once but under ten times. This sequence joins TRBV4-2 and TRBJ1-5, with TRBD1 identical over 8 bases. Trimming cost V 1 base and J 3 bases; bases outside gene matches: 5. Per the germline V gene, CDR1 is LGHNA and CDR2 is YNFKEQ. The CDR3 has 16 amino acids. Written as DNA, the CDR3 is TGTGCCAGCAGCCAAGGGACAGGGACTCTCAATCAGCCCCAGCATTTT. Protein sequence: CASSQGTGTLNQPQHF.

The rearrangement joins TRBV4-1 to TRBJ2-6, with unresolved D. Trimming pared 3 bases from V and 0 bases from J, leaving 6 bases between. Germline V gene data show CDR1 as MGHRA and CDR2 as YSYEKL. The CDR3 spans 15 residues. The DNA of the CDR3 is TGCGCCAGCAGCCACGCTGACTCTGGGGCCAACGTCCTGACTTTC. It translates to CASSHADSGANVLTF.

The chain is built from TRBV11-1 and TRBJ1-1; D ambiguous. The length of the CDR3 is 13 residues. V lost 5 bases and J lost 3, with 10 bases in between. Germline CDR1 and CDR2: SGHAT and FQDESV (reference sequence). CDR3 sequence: CASSPSRDTEAFF. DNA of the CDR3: TGTGCCAGCAGCCCCTCAAGAGACACTGAAGCTTTCTTT.

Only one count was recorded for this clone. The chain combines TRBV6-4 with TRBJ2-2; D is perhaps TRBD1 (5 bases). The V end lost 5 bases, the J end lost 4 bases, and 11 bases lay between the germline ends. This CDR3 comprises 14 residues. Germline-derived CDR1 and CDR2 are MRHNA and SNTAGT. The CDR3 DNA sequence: TGTGCCAGCAGTCCATCGCAGGGCACCGGGGAGCTGTTTTTT. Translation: CASSPSQGTGELFF.

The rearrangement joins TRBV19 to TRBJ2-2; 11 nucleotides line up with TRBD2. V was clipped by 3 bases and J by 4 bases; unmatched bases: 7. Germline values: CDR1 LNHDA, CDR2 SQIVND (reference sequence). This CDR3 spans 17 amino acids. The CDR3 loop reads CASSISSGRRGTGELFF. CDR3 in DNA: TGTGCCAGTAGTATTTCTAGCGGGAGGAGAGGCACCGGGGAGCTGTTTTTT.

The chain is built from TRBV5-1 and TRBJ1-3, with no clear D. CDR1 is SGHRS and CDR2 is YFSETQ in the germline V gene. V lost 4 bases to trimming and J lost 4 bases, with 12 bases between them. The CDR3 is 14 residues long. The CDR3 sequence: CASSREQSGNTIYF. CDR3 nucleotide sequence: TGCGCCAGCAGCCGCGAACAATCCGGAAACACCATATATTTT.